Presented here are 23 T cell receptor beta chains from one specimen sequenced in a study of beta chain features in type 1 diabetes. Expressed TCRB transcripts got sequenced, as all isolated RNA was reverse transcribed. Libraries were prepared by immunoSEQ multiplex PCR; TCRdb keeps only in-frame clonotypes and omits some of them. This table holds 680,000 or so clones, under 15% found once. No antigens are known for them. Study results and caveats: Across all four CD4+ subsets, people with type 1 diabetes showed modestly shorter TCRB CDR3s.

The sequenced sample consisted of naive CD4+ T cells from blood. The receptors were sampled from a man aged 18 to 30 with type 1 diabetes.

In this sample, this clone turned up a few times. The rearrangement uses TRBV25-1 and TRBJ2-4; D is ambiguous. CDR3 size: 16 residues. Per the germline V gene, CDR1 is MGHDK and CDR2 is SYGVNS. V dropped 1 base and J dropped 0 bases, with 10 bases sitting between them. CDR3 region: CASSELKRVAKNIQYF. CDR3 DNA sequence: TGTGCCAGCAGTGAATTGAAAAGGGTAGCCAAAAACATTCAGTACTTC.

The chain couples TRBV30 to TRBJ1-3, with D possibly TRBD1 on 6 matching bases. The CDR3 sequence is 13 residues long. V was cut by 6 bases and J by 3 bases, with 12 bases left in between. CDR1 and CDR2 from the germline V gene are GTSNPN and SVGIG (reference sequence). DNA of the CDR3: TGTGCCTGCAACAGGGCGGGTGGAAACACCATATATTTT. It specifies CACNRAGGNTIYF.

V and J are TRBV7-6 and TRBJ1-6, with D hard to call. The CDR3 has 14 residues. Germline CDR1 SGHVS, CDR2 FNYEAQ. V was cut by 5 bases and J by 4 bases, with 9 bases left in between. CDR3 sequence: CASSPGEYNSPLHF. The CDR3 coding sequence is TGTGCCAGCAGCCCCGGGGAGTATAATTCACCCCTCCACTTT.

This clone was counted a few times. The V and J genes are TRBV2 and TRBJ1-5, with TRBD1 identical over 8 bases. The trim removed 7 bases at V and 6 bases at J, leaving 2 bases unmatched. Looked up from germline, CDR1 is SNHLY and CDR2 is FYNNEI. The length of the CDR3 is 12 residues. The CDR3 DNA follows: TGTGCCAGCAAGGACAGGGTTCAGCCCCAGCATTTT. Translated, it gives CASKDRVQPQHF.

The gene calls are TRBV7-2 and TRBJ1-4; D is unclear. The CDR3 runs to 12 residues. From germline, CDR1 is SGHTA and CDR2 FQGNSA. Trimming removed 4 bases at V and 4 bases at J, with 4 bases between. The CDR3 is CASSYYNEKLFF. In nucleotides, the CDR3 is TGTGCCAGCAGCTACTATAATGAAAAACTGTTTTTT.

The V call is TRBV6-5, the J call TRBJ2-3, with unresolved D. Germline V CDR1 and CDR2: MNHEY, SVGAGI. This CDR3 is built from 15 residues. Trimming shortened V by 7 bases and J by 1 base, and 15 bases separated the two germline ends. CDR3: CASTSTWTGTDTQYF. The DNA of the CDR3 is TGTGCCAGCACTTCAACGTGGACGGGCACAGATACGCAGTATTTT.

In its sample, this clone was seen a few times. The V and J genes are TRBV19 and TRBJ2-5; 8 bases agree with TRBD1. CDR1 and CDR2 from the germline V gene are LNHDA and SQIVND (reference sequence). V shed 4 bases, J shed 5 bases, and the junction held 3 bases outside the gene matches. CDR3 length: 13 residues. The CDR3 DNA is TGTGCCAGTAGTACCCAGGGGGCGGAGACCCAGTACTTC. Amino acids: CASSTQGAETQYF.

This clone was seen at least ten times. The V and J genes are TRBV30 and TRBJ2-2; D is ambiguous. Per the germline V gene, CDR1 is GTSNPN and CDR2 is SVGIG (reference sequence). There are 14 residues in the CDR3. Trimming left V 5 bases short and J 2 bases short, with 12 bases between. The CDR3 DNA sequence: TGTGCCTGGTCTGACGGCATTAACACCGGGGAGCTGTTTTTT. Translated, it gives CAWSDGINTGELFF.

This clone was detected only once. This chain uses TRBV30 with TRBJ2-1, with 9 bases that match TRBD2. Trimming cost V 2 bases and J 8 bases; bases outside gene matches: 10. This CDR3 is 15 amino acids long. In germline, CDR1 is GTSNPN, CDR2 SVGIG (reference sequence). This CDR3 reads CAWSSKAGGRDEQFF. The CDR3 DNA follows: TGTGCCTGGAGTTCCAAAGCGGGGGGCCGGGATGAGCAGTTCTTC.

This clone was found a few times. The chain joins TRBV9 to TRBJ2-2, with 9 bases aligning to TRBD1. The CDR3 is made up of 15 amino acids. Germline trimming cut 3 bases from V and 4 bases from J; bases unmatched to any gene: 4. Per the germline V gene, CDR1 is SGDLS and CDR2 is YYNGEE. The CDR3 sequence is CASSGGDRVTGELFF. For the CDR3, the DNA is TGTGCCAGCAGCGGAGGGGACAGGGTCACCGGGGAGCTGTTTTTT.

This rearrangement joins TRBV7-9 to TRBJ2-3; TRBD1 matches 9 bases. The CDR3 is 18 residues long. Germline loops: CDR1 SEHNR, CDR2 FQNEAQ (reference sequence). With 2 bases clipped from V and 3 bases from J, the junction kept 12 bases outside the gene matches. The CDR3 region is CASSLLPVQGAVTDTQYF. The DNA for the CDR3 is TGTGCCAGCAGCTTATTACCCGTACAGGGGGCGGTAACAGATACGCAGTATTTT.

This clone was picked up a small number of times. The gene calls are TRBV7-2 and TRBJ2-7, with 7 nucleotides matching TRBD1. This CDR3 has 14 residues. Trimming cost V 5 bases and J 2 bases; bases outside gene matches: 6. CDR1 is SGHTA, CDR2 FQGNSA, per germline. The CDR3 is CASSRSTGTYEQYF. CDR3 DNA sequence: TGTGCCAGCAGCCGGTCGACAGGGACCTACGAGCAGTACTTC.

The CDR3 DNA follows: TGTGCCAGCAGTGAAGAGCGCAGGGTCACCTACAATGAGCAGTTCTTC. Protein sequence: CASSEERRVTYNEQFF. The chain combines TRBV6-1 with TRBJ2-1, with TRBD1 as a possible D gene (5 bases). The CDR3 extends over 16 amino acids. Trimming removed 1 base from V and 2 bases from J, with 12 bases in between. Germline V lookup: CDR1 MNHNS, CDR2 SASEGT.

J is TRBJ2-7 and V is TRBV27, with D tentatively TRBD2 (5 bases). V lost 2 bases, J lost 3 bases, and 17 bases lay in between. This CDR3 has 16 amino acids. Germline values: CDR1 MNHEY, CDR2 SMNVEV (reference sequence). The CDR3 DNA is TGTGCCAGCAGTTTAGCATGGGCCTCAGAGGGCTACGAGCAGTACTTC. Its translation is CASSLAWASEGYEQYF.

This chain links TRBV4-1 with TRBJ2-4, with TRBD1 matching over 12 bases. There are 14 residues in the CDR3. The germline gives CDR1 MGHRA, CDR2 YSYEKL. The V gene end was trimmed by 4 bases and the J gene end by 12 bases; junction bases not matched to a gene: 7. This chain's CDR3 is CASSRPGTGGYQYF. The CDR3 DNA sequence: TGCGCCAGCAGCCGTCCCGGGACAGGGGGCTATCAGTACTTC.

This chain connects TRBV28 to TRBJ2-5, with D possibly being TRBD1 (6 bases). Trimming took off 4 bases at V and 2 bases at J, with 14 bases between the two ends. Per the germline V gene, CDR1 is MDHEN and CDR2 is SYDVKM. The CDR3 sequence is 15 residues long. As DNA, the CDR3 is TGTGCCAGCAGTTCGACAGGACACCTTCAAGAGACCCAGTACTTC. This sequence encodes CASSSTGHLQETQYF.

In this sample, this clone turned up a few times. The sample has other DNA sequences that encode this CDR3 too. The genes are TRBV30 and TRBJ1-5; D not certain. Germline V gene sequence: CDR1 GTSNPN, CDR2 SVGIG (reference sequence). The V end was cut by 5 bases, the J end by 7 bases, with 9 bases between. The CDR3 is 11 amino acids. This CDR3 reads CAWGQSQPQHF. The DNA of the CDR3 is TGTGCCTGGGGGCAGTCACAGCCCCAGCATTTT.

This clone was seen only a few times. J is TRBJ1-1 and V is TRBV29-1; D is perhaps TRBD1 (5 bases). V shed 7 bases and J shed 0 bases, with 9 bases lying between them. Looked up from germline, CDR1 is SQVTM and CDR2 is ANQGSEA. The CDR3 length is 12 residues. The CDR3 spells CSGGLLNTEAFF. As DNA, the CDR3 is TGCAGCGGGGGACTGCTGAACACTGAAGCTTTCTTT.

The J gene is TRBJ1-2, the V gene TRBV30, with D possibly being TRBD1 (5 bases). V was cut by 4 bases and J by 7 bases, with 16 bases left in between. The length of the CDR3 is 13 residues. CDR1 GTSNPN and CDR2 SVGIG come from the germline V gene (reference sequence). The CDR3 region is CAWKIVGAGGYTF. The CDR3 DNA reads TGTGCCTGGAAGATAGTAGGGGCTGGTGGCTACACCTTC.

The CDR3 loop is CASSRTSGESTDTQYF. CDR3 coding DNA: TGTGCCAGCTCACGAACTAGCGGGGAATCTACAGATACGCAGTATTTT. The chain couples TRBV18 to TRBJ2-3; 10 nucleotides match TRBD2. This CDR3 spans 16 amino acids. V shed 4 bases and J 3 bases; nucleotides not matched to a gene: 7. Germline lookup yields CDR1 KGHSH and CDR2 LQKENI.

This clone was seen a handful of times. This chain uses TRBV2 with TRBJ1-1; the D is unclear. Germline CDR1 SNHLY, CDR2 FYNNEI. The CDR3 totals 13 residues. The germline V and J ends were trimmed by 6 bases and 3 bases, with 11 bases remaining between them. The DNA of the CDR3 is TGTGCCAGCAGGGTGTACCGGGACACTGAAGCTTTCTTT. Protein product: CASRVYRDTEAFF.

The chain's CDR3 is CASSPGDYGYTF. CDR3 nucleotide sequence: TGCGCCAGCAGCCCAGGGGACTATGGCTACACCTTC. J is TRBJ1-2 and V is TRBV5-1; a possible D gene is TRBD1 (6 bases). The CDR3 spans 12 residues. V lost 4 bases and J 3 bases, leaving 7 bases between the germline ends. The germline V gene encodes CDR1 SGHRS and CDR2 YFSETQ.

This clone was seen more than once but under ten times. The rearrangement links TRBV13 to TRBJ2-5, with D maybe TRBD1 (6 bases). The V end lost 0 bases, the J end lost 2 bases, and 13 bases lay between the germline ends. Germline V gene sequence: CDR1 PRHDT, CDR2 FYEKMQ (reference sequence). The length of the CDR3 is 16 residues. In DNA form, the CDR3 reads TGTGCCAGCAGCTTAGGAGGCAGGGGCCTACAAGAGACCCAGTACTTC. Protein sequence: CASSLGGRGLQETQYF.